The clone carrying this T cell receptor (beta chain) has ten or more counts. As yet, its antigen is unknown. A single record per CDR3 protein comes from TCRdb applying MiXCR to the 5' RACE reads. Here the sample spans approximately 700,000 distinct CDR3 sequences, 6.1% being singletons. The entry originates in a study of identical twins. Broader study findings: Invariant T cells like MAIT and iNKT could partly confound the zero-insertion analyses. Excess low generation probability was seen in twin-shared out-of-frame alpha sequences.

Healthy Caucasian donors formed the entire cohort. CDR1 SQVTM and CDR2 ANQGSEA come from the germline V gene. This CDR3 comprises 13 residues. V was pared by 6 bases and J by 5 bases, with 16 bases between. This receptor was identified in a young man in good health. The rearrangement joins TRBV29-1 to TRBJ2-5; tentatively, D is TRBD1 or TRBD2 (5 bases each). What was sequenced was naive T cells sorted from blood. In nucleotides, the CDR3 is TGCAGCGTGGGGGACGGAGCTTTGGAGACCCAGTACTTC. This gives the protein CSVGDGALETQYF.